This TCR beta chain derives from a study of blood T cells in healthy people across ages. Whole-study results and caveats: Naive CD4+ cells and diversity were both higher in long-lived donors than in aged donors. Estimated diversity, derived from one million T cells, was regarded as an underestimate.

CDR1 is MDHEN, CDR2 SYDVKM, per germline. The CDR3 has 13 residues. The V end lost 7 bases, the J end lost 8 bases, and 14 bases lay between the germline ends. With a J-beta primer mix and a sample-barcoded 5' primer, a second PCR ran about 6 to 11 cycles. TCRdb recomputed calls from the 5' RACE reads with MiXCR, one row per CDR3 protein. The table has roughly 1 million distinct CDR3 sequences, less than 25% seen once. Regarding this clonotype: Its antigen is currently unknown.

Per sample, extraction of total RNA gave at least 5 micrograms in every case. This sample also appeared in a second study, on T cells of mothers and their children.

The chain carries TRBV28 and TRBJ2-2, with D possibly matching TRBD1 (6 bases). The receptor was isolated from a girl aged 2 to 9 in good health. Sequencing input: blood. The CDR3 loop is CASTQTGGGELFF. The CDR3 nucleotides read TGTGCCAGCACCCAGACAGGTGGTGGGGAGCTGTTTTTT.